Each of the 7 T cell receptor beta chains below was sequenced from the same sample in a study of Ad26.COV2.S vaccination and SARS-CoV-2 variants. Documented treatment: over 15 received Ad26.COV2.S at low or high dose, single or two shots; roughly five received placebo; per-sample allocation not given. Sampling was done on day 63 after the first vaccine or placebo injection. Profiling relied on immunoSEQ multiplex PCR, and the TCRdb table lists in-frame clones only, not all of them. The sample yields about 400,000 clones, under 90% seen once. Sequencing was performed on peripheral blood, taken in a trial of Ad26.COV2.S vaccine versus placebo. These TCRs come from a person between 18 and 60 years old who received the Ad26.COV2.S COVID-19 vaccine or a placebo.

The chain has TRBV15 and TRBJ2-7, with D possibly TRBD1 on 5 matching bases. Trimming removed 0 bases from V and 0 bases from J, with 12 bases in between. The CDR3 runs 16 residues. Germline CDR1 reads LNHNV; CDR2 reads YYDKDF (reference sequence). This chain's CDR3 is CATSRELTDSSYEQYF. CDR3 DNA sequence: TGTGCCACCAGCAGAGAACTGACAGATAGCTCCTACGAGCAGTACTTC.

V and J are TRBV3-1 (or the pseudogene TRBV3-2) and TRBJ2-1, with D perhaps matching TRBD2 (6 bases). Trimming took 3 bases from V and 15 from J, leaving 18 bases between them. The CDR3 length is 13 residues. Germline V lookup: CDR1 LGHDT, CDR2 YNNKEL (reference sequence). CDR3: CASSHLGGDSPFF. CDR3 DNA sequence: TGTGCCAGCAGCCACTTAGGAGGGGATAGCCCGTTCTTC.

The V call is TRBV19, the J call TRBJ1-6; D gene unclear. V gave up 3 bases and J gave up 6 bases, with 9 bases separating them. Germline V gives CDR1 LNHDA, CDR2 SQIVND (reference sequence). CDR3 length: 14 amino acids. The CDR3 is CASSIGPTNSPLHF. The CDR3 DNA reads TGTGCCAGTAGTATCGGGCCCACTAATTCACCCCTCCACTTT.

This clone came up a few times. The rearrangement uses TRBV9 and TRBJ1-3; D unresolved. Germline lookup yields CDR1 SGDLS and CDR2 YYNGEE. The germline V and J ends were trimmed by 0 bases and 0 bases, with 13 bases remaining between them. The CDR3 spans 17 residues. The CDR3: CASSVGGVPGSGNTIYF. The DNA of the CDR3 is TGTGCCAGCAGCGTAGGGGGAGTACCCGGCTCTGGAAACACCATATATTTT.

The V and J genes are TRBV11-1 and TRBJ1-1; unclear D gene. V was shortened by 5 bases and J by 0 bases, with 7 bases between the two germline ends. CDR1 is SGHAT, CDR2 FQDESV, per germline (reference sequence). This CDR3 spans 13 amino acids. The CDR3 reads CASSQDLNTEAFF. CDR3 bases: TGTGCCAGCAGCCAGGACCTGAACACTGAAGCTTTCTTT.

The rearrangement links TRBV7-2 to TRBJ2-1, with TRBD2 matching over 13 bases. This CDR3 spans 17 amino acids. After removal of 5 bases from V and 1 base from J, the junction contained 5 bases not matched to a gene. The germline V gene has CDR1 SGHTA and CDR2 FQGNSA. CDR3 DNA: TGTGCCAGCAGCGCGACTAGCGGGAGGTCATCCTACAATGAGCAGTTCTTC. As protein: CASSATSGRSSYNEQFF. Together with reference TRBV7-2 and TRBJ2-1, the CDR3 gives the full variable domain: GAGVSQSPSNKVTEKGKDVELRCDPISGHTALYWYRQSLGQGLEFLIYFQGNSAPDKSGLPSDRFSAERTGGSVSTLTIQRTQQEDSAVYLCASSATSGRSSYNEQFFGPGTRLTVL.

V gene TRBV11-3 combines with J gene TRBJ1-6; D gene uncertain. The CDR3 extends over 15 amino acids. Germline V gives CDR1 SGHNT, CDR2 YENEEA. Trimming took 5 bases from V and 7 from J, leaving 15 bases between them. The CDR3 DNA reads TGTGCCAGCAGCGTAGGACGGATTATGAATTCACCCCTCCACTTT. This encodes CASSVGRIMNSPLHF.